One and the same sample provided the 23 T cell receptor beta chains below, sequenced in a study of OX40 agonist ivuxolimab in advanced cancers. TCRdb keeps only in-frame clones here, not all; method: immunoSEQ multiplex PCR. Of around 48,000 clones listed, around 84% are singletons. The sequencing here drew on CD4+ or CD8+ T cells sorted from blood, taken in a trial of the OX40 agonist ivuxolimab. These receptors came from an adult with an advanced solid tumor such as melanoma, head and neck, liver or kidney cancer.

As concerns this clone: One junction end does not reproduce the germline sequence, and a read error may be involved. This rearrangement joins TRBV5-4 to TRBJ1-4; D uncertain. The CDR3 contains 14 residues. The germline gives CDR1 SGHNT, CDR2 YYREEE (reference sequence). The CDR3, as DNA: TGTGCCAGCAGCTCCACACAAGACGCCCTGAATTCGATATTT. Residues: CASSSTQDALNSIF.

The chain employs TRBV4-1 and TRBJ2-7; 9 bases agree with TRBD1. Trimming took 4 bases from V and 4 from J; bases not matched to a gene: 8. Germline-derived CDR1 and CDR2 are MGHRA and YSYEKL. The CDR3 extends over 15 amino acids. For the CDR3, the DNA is TGCGCCAGCAGCCCGGGACAGGGTAGGCGATACGAGCAGTACTTC. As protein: CASSPGQGRRYEQYF.

The CDR3 sequence is CASSSPGGGDYGYTF. The CDR3 DNA sequence: TGTGCCAGCAGCTCACCGGGAGGGGGTGACTATGGCTACACCTTC. V is TRBV9 and J is TRBJ1-2; maybe TRBD1 (6 bases). The germline V and J ends were trimmed by 4 bases and 3 bases, with 16 bases remaining between them. Looked up from germline, CDR1 is SGDLS and CDR2 is YYNGEE. The CDR3 extends over 15 amino acids. The variable domain in full, completed from reference TRBV9 and TRBJ1-2, reads DSGVTQTPKHLITATGQRVTLRCSPRSGDLSVYWYQQSLDQGLQFLIQYYNGEERAKGNILERFSAQQFPDLHSELNLSSLELGDSALYFCASSSPGGGDYGYTFGSGTRLTVV.

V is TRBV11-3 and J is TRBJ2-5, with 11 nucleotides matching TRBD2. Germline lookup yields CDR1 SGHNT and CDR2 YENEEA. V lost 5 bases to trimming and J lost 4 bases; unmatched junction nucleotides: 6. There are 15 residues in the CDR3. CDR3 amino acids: CASSHTSGGPETQYF. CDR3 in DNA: TGTGCCAGCAGCCATACTAGCGGGGGACCAGAGACCCAGTACTTC.

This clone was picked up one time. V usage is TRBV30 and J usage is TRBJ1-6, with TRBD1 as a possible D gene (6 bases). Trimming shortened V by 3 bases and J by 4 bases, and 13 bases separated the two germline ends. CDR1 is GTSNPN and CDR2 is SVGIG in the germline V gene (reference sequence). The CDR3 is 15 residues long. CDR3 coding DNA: TGTGCCTGGAGCGCGGGGGACAAATATAATTCACCCCTCCACTTT. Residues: CAWSAGDKYNSPLHF. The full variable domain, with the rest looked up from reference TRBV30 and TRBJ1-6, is SQTIHQWPATLVQPVGSPLSLECTVEGTSNPNLYWYRQAAGRGLQLLFYSVGIGQISSEVPQNLSASRPQDRQFILSSKKLLLSDSGFYLCAWSAGDKYNSPLHFGNGTRLTVT.

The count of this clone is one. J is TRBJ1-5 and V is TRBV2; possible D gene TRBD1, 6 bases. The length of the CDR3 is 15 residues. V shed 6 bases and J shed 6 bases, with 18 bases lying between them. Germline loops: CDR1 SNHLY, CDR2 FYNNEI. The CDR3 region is CASRPQGGSFQPQHF. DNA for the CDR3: TGTGCCAGCAGACCACAGGGAGGGAGTTTTCAGCCCCAGCATTTT.

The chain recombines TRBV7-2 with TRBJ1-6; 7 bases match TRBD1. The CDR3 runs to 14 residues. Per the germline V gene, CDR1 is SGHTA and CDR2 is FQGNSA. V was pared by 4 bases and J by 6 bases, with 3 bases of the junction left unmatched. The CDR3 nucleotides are TGTGCCAGCAGCTCTGGGACAGTTAATTCACCCCTCCACTTT. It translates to CASSSGTVNSPLHF.

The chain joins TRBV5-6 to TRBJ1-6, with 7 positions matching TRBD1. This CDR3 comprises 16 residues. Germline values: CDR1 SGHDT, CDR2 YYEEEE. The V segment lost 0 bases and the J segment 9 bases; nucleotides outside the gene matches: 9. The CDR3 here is CASSLARGQGGSPLHF. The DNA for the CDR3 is TGTGCCAGCAGCTTGGCCAGGGGTCAGGGGGGTTCACCCCTCCACTTT.

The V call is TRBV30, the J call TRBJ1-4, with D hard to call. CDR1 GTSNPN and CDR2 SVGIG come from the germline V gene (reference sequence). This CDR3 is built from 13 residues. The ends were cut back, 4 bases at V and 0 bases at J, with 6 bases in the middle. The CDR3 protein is CAWNRATNEKLFF. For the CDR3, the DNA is TGTGCCTGGAATAGGGCAACTAATGAAAAACTGTTTTTT.

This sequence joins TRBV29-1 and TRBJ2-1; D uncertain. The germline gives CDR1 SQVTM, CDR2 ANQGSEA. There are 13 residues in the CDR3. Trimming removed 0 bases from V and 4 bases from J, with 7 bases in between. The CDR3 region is CSVEDQEYNEQFF. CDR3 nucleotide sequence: TGCAGCGTTGAAGATCAGGAGTACAATGAGCAGTTCTTC.

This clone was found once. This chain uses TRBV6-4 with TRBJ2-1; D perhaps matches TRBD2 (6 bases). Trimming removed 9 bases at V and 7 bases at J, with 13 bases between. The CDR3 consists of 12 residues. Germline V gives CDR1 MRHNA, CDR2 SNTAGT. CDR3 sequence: CARRDRQNEQFF. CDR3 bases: TGTGCCAGGCGGGACCGACAAAATGAGCAGTTCTTC.

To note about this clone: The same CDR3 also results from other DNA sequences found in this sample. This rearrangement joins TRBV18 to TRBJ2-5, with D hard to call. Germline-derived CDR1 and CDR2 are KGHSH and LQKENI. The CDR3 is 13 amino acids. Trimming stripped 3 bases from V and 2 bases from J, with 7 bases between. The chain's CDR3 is CASSPAGQETQYF. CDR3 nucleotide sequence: TGTGCCAGCTCACCGGCAGGACAAGAGACCCAGTACTTC.

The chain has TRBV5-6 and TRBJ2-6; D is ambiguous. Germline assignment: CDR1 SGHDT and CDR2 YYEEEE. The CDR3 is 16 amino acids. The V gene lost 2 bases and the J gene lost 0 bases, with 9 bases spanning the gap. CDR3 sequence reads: CASSLRVISGANVLTF. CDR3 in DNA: TGTGCCAGCAGCTTAAGGGTTATCTCTGGGGCCAACGTCCTGACTTTC.

CDR3 amino acids: CASRPTGVNEQFF. The CDR3 DNA sequence: TGTGCCAGCAGACCAACAGGGGTCAATGAGCAGTTCTTC. V is TRBV9 and J is TRBJ2-1; 7 bases fit TRBD1. From germline, CDR1 is SGDLS and CDR2 YYNGEE. This CDR3 is built from 13 residues. With 5 bases clipped from V and 6 bases from J, the junction kept 5 bases outside the gene matches.

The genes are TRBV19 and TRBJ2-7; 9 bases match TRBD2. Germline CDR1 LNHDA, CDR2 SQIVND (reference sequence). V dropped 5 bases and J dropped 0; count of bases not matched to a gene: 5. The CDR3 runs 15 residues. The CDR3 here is CASSRGGGSSYEQYF. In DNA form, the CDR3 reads TGTGCCAGTAGTCGCGGGGGGGGGAGCTCCTACGAGCAGTACTTC.

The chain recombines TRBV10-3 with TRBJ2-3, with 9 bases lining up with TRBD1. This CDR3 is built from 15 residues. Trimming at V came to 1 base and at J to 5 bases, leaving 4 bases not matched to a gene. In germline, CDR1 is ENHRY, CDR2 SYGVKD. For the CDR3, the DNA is TGTGCCATCAGTGAGTGGGGACAGGGAGGAGATACGCAGTATTTT. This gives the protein CAISEWGQGGDTQYF.

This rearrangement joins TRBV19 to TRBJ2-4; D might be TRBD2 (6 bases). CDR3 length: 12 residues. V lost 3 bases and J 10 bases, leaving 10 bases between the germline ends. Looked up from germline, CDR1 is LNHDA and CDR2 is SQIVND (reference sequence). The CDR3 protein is CASSMDYSIQYF. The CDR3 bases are TGTGCCAGTAGTATGGACTATTCTATTCAGTACTTC.

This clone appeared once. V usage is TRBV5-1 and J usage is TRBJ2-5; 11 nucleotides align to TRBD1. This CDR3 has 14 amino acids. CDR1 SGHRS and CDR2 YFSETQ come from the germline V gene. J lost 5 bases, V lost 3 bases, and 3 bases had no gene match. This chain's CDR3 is CASSSRTGGETQYF. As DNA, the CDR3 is TGCGCCAGCAGCTCTCGGACAGGGGGCGAGACCCAGTACTTC.

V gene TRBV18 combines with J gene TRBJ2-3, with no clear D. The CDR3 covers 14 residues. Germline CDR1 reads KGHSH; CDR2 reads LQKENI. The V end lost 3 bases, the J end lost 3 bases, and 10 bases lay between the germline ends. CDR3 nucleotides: TGTGCCAGCTCACCGGTAGGGCGGACAGATACGCAGTATTTT. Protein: CASSPVGRTDTQYF. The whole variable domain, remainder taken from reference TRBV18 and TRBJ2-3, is NAGVMQNPRHLVRRRGQEARLRCSPMKGHSHVYWYRQLPEEGLKFMVYLQKENIIDESGMPKERFSAEFPKEGPSILRIQQVVRGDSAAYFCASSPVGRTDTQYFGPGTRLTVL.

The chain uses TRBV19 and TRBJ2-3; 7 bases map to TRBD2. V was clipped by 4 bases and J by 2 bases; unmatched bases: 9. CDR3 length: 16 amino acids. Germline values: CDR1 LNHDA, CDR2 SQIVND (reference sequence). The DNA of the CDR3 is TGTGCCAGTAGTAGGGCGGGAGCGGGACCCACAGATACGCAGTATTTT. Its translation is CASSRAGAGPTDTQYF.

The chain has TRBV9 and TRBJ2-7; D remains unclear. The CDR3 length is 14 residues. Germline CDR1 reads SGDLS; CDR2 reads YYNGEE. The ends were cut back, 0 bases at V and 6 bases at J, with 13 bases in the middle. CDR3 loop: CASSVEVSNGEQYF. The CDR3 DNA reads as TGTGCCAGCAGCGTAGAAGTCAGCAATGGCGAGCAGTACTTC.

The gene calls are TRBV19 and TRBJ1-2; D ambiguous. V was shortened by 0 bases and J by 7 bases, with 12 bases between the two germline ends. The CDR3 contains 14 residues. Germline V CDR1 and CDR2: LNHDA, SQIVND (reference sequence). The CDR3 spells CASSIDKVLGGYTF. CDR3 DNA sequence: TGTGCCAGTAGTATAGATAAGGTATTGGGTGGCTACACCTTC.

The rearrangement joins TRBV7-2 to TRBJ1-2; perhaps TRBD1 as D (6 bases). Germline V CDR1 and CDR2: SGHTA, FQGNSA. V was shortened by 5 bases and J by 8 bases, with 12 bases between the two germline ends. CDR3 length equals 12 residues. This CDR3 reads CASSPRGEGYTF. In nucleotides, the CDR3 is TGTGCCAGCAGCCCTAGGGGGGAAGGCTACACCTTC.